This entry describes one TCR beta chain. Those who participated ranged in age from roughly 18 to 89 years and resided in about two dozen US areas. Researchers sorted participants into cohorts using their self-reported clinical history. In the original processing: Reference gene primer amplification gave estimated nucleated cell counts. Produced via immunoSEQ multiplex PCR; TCRdb's table is partial and in-frame only. The D gene and trimming were derived from the DNA, and the V and J assignments and clone size from that table. The sample carries 150,000 to 200,000 clones, around 80% recorded once. This sample is part of a study of blood T cell repertoires in COVID-19. The CDR3 has 17 residues. V lost 3 bases, J lost 6 bases, and 12 bases stayed unmatched. CDR1 and CDR2 from the germline V gene are MNHNS and SASEGT.

The sample consisted of PBMCs or T cells enriched from blood (not recorded which). The rearrangement joins TRBV6-1 to TRBJ2-2; 8 bases are a match to TRBD1. The sequence was collected from a man aged 50 to 60 who had recovered from COVID-19. CDR3: CASSEPGGANKPGELFF. Here the CDR3 DNA reads TGTGCCAGCAGTGAGCCAGGGGGCGCGAATAAGCCCGGGGAGCTGTTTTTT.